The entry that follows covers one T cell receptor (beta chain) sequence. The CDR3 is 11 residues long. V lost 7 bases, J lost 7 bases, and 10 bases lay in between. Germline V gene sequence: CDR1 MNHNS, CDR2 SASEGT. The entry originates in a study of PD-L1 blockade in urothelial cancer. Across the whole study: When blood samples were assessed, the median T cell count was some 130,000.

The time point is: peripheral blood 6 weeks after treatment start. The assay was immunoSEQ multiplex PCR, and TCRdb's table has in-frame clones only and misses some. Among 100,000 to 150,000 clones listed, roughly 88% were seen once. This rearrangement joins TRBV6-1 to TRBJ1-1, with D perhaps TRBD1 (5 bases). This sample comprised PBMCs, obtained around atezolizumab (anti-PD-L1) treatment. The receptor was isolated from a man aged 50 to 60 with urothelial cancer. The CDR3 DNA is TGTGCCAGCATTAGGACACTTGAAGCTTTCTTT. As protein: CASIRTLEAFF.